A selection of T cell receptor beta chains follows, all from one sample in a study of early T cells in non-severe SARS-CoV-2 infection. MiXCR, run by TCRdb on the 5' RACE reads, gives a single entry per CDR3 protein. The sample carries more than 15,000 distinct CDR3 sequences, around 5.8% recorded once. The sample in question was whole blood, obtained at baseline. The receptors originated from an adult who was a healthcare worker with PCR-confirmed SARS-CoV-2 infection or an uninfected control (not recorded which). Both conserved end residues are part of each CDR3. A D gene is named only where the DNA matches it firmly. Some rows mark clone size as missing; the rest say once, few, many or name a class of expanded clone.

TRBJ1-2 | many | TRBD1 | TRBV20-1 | TGCAGTGCTAGTACCCGACGGGACAGGGATAGCTATGGCTACACCTTC | CSASTRRDRDSYGYTF
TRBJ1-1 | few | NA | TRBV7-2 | TGTGCCAGCACCTCTGGGGGGAGAGGGCTGAACACTGAAGCTTTCTTT | CASTSGGRGLNTEAFF
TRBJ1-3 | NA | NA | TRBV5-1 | TGCGCCAGCAGCCTCGACAGGCCAGACGCTGGAAACACCATATATTTT | CASSLDRPDAGNTIYF
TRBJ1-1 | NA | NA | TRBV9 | TGTGCCAGCAGCGTGGACAAGGACACTGAAGCTTTCTTT | CASSVDKDTEAFF
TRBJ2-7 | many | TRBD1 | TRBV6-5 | TGTGCCAGCAGTTACGCGGACAGGGTTTCCTACGAGCAGTACTTC | CASSYADRVSYEQYF
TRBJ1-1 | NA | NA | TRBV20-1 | TGCAGTGCTAGTATCCCTTCGAACACTGAAGCTTTCTTT | CSASIPSNTEAFF
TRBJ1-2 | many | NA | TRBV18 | TGTGCCAGCTCACTCAGACGGGCGGACAGCACTAACTATGGCTACACCTTC | CASSLRRADSTNYGYTF
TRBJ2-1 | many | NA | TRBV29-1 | TGCAGCGTTGCTGCAGGGTACAATGAGCAGTTCTTC | CSVAAGYNEQFF
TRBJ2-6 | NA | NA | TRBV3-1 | TGTGCCAGAAGCCACCAGACTACCAGCTCTGGGGCCAACGTCCTGACTTTC | CARSHQTTSSGANVLTF
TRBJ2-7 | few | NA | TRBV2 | TGTGCCAGCAGTCGTGAAGGCTACGAGCAGTACTTC | CASSREGYEQYF
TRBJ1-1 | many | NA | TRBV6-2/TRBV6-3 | TGTGCCAGCAGTTTGACGCCAGGCACTGAAGCTTTCTTT | CASSLTPGTEAFF
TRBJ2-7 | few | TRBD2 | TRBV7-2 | TGTGCCAGCAGCATAGCGGGGGTAAACGAGCAGTACTTC | CASSIAGVNEQYF
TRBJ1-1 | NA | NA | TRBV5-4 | TGTGCCAGCAGCTTGGCCAGGGCGGGAAACACTGAAGCTTTCTTT | CASSLARAGNTEAFF
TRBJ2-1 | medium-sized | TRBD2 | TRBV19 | TGTGCCAGTAGTGGACTAGCGGGGGGGCTAGGTGAGCAGTTCTTC | CASSGLAGGLGEQFF
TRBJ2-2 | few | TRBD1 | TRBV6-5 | TGTGCCAGCAGCCCGGGACAGGGTAGCACCGGGGAGCTGTTTTTT | CASSPGQGSTGELFF
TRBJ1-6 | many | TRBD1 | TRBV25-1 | TGTGCCAGCAGTGGTGGACAGGAGTATAATTCACCCCTCCACTTT | CASSGGQEYNSPLHF
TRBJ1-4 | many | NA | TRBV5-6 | TGTGCCAGCAGCTCCACAGGGACAACTAATGAAAAACTGTTTTTT | CASSSTGTTNEKLFF
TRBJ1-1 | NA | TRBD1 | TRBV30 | TGTGCCTGGACCGCCGGACAGGGAAGCTCTGAAGCTTTCTTT | CAWTAGQGSSEAFF
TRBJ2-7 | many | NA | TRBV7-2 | TGTGCCAGCAGCTTAGAGAGGGTTCTCGAGCAGTACTTC | CASSLERVLEQYF
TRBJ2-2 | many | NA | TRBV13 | TGTGCCAGCAGCAGATTCGGGCAGCCAAACACCGGGGAGCTGTTTTTT | CASSRFGQPNTGELFF
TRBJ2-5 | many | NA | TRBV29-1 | TGCAGCGTTGTGAGAGATTGGGAGACCCAGTACTTC | CSVVRDWETQYF
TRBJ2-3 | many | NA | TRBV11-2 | TGTGCCAGCAGCTTGGACACTTTCGTGACAGATACGCAGTATTTT | CASSLDTFVTDTQYF
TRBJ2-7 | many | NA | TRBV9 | TGTGCCAGCAGCACCGGGACTGCCTTGGGACGGCAGTACTTC | CASSTGTALGRQYF
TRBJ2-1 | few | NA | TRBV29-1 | TGCAGCGTTGAGGGGGCTAAGCAGTTCTTC | CSVEGAKQFF